Listed here are 3 T cell receptor beta chains from one sample, sequenced in a study of cytomegalovirus exposure and HLA in healthy donors. The assay was immunoSEQ multiplex PCR, and TCRdb's table has in-frame clones only and misses some. The table has 150,000 to 200,000 clones, approximately 84% seen once. Material: PBMCs. The receptors were sampled from a man aged 18-30 years in good health and CMV-seropositive.

V usage is TRBV6-4 and J usage is TRBJ2-2; D call uncertain. Germline V gene lookup returns CDR1 MRHNA and CDR2 SNTAGT. V was pared by 5 bases and J by 3 bases, with 10 bases between. The CDR3 spans 14 residues. The CDR3 DNA is TGTGCCAGCAGTAGCGACTCCGACACCGGGGAGCTGTTTTTT. Its protein is CASSSDSDTGELFF.

The rearrangement uses TRBV27 and TRBJ2-2; 7 bases match TRBD2. The germline V gene encodes CDR1 MNHEY and CDR2 SMNVEV (reference sequence). Germline trimming cut 0 bases from V and 4 bases from J; bases unmatched to any gene: 8. CDR3 length equals 17 residues. CDR3 amino acids: CASSLSTLAALTGELFF. The CDR3 DNA reads as TGTGCCAGCAGTTTATCGACCCTAGCGGCCCTCACCGGGGAGCTGTTTTTT.

This chain connects TRBV6-4 to TRBJ2-3; possibly TRBD1 for D (6 bases). There are 15 residues in the CDR3. Trimming removed 6 bases at V and 0 bases at J, with 13 bases between. Germline V CDR1 and CDR2: MRHNA, SNTAGT. CDR3 DNA sequence: TGTGCCAGCAGCGAAGATCAGGGGAGCACAGATACGCAGTATTTT. It encodes CASSEDQGSTDTQYF.